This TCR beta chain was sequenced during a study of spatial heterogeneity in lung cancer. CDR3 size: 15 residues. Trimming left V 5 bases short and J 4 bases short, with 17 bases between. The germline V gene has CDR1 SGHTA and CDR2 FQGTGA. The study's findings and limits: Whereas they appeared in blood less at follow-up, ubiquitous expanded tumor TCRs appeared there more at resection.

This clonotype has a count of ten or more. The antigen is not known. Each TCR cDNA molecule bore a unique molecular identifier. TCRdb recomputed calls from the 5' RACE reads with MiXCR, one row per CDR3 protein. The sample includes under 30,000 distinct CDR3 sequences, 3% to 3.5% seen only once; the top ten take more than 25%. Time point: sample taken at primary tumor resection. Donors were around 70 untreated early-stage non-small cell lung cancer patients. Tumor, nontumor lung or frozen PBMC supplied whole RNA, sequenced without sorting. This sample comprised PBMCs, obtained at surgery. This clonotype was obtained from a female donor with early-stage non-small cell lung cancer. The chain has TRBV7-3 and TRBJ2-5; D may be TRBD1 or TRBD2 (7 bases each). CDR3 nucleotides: TGTGCCAGCAGCCCCACGGGCAGGGGGGGAGAGACCCAGTACTTC. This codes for CASSPTGRGGETQYF.